The source of this T cell receptor (beta chain) is a study of control samples from healthy donors and cancer patients. CDR3 length: 13 amino acids. The V gene lost 3 bases and the J gene lost 2 bases, with 7 bases spanning the gap. Germline CDR1 MDHEN, CDR2 SYDVKM. Libraries were prepared by immunoSEQ multiplex PCR; TCRdb keeps only in-frame clonotypes and omits some of them. The table lists about 100,000 clones, approximately 84% of them singletons, with around 6.6% in the top ten. The chain recombines TRBV28 with TRBJ2-5; D is undetermined. This TCR was recovered from a man aged 18 to 29 in good health. What was sequenced was blood. The CDR3 bases are TGTGCCAGCAGTTTGCCTGTACAAGAGACCCAGTACTTC. It is translated as CASSLPVQETQYF.